This T cell receptor beta chain emerged from a study of response to subunit inactivated influenza vaccine. The CDR3 is 13 amino acids. The germline CDR1 and CDR2 sequences are SNHLY and FYNNEI. Trimming removed 6 bases from V and 1 base from J, with 9 bases in between. Each CDR3 protein is one row after TCRdb ran MiXCR on the RT-PCR reads. The sample consists of more than 550,000 distinct CDR3 sequences, approximately 10% of them appearing once. Whole-study results and caveats: Every seasonal influenza vaccination brings in few new T cells, the authors suggested.

In this sample, this clonotype turned up a few times. The antigen is not known. The receptor comes from a man in his fifties who received an inactivated influenza vaccine. The sequencing used PBMCs from blood, collected on the day of vaccination. V and J are TRBV2 and TRBJ1-1, with D possibly TRBD1 on 5 matching bases. The CDR3 coding sequence is TGTGCCAGCAGCAGGGAGGCGAACACTGAAGCTTTCTTT. Translating it yields CASSREANTEAFF.